The sequence of this TCR beta chain was determined in a study of CD8 T cells in Susac syndrome. Treatment-naive patients with stable or active relapsing-remitting disease served as multiple sclerosis controls. CDR1 and CDR2 (germline): ENHRY, SYGVKD. V was pared by 4 bases and J by 2 bases, with 5 bases of the junction left unmatched. This CDR3 is 16 amino acids long. The authors reverse transcribed about 0.5 to 1 ug RNA with random hexamers. The amplification used immunoSEQ multiplex PCR on TCR beta CDR3; it spanned 54 Vbeta and 13 Jbeta. TCRdb reanalysed the immunoSEQ multiplex PCR reads using MiXCR and keeps one entry per CDR3 protein. The sample yields around 270,000 distinct CDR3 sequences, approximately 85% seen once.

The sequence was obtained from a human donor with multiple sclerosis. Sequenced: CD8+ T cells from PBMCs. The rearrangement joins TRBV10-3 to TRBJ2-1, with 10 bases fitting TRBD1. CDR3 sequence: CAISAGTGATYNEQFF. CDR3 coding DNA: TGTGCCATCAGTGCGGGGACAGGGGCCACCTACAATGAGCAGTTCTTC.